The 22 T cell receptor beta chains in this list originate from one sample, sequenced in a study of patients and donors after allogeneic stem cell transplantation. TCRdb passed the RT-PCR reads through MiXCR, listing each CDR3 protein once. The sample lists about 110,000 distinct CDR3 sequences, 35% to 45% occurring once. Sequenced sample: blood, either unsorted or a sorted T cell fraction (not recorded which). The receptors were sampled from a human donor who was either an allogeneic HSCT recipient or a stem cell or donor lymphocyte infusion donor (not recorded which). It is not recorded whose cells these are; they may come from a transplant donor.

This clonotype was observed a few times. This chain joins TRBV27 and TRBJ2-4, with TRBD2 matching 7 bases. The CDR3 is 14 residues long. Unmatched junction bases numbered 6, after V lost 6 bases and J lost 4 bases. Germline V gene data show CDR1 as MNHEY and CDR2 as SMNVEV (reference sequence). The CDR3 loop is CASRGLREKNIQYF. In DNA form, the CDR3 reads TGTGCCAGCAGAGGATTGCGGGAGAAAAACATTCAGTACTTC.

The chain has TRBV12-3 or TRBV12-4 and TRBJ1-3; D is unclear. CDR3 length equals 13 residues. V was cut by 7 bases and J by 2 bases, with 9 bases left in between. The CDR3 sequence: CASTRETGNTIYF. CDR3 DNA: TGTGCCAGCACTCGTGAAACTGGAAACACCATATATTTT.

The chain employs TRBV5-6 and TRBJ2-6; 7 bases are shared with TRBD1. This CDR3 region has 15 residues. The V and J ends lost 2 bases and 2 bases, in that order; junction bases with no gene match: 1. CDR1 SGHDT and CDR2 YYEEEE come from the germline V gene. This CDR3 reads CASSFTGAGANVLTF. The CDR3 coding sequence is TGTGCCAGCAGCTTTACAGGGGCTGGGGCCAACGTCCTGACTTTC.

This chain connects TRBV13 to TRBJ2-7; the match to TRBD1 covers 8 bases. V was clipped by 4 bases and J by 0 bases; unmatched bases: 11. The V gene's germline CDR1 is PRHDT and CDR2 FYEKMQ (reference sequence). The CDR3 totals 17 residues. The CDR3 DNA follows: TGTGCCAGCAGCTCAATCAGGGACAGGACAAGCTCCTACGAGCAGTACTTC. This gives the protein CASSSIRDRTSSYEQYF.

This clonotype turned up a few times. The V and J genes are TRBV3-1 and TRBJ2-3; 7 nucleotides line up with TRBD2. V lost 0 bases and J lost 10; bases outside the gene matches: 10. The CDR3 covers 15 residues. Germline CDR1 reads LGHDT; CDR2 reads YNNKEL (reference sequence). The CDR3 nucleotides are TGTGCCAGCAGCCAAGATCCTCCTATAGCGGGTCCGCAGTATTTT. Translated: CASSQDPPIAGPQYF.

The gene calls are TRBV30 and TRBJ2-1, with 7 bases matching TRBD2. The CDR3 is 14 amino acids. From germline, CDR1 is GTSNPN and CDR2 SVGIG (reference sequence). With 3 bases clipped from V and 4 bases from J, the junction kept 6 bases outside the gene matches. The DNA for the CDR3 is TGTGCCTGGAGAAGCGGGGAGATTTACAATGAGCAGTTCTTC. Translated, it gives CAWRSGEIYNEQFF.

DNA for the CDR3: TGCGCCAGCAGCTTTCAGGAGACAGGGTCCGAGCAGTACTTC. Amino acid sequence: CASSFQETGSEQYF. The chain couples TRBV5-1 to TRBJ2-7, with 7 bases lining up with TRBD1. The CDR3 covers 14 residues. Looked up from germline, CDR1 is SGHRS and CDR2 is YFSETQ. V gave up 2 bases and J gave up 6 bases; unmatched junction bases: 8.

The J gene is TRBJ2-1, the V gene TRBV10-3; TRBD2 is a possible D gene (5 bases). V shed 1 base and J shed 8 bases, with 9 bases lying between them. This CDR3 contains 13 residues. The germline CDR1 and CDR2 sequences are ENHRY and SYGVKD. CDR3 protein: CAISELEDDEQFF. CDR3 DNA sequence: TGTGCCATCAGTGAGTTGGAGGACGATGAGCAGTTCTTC.

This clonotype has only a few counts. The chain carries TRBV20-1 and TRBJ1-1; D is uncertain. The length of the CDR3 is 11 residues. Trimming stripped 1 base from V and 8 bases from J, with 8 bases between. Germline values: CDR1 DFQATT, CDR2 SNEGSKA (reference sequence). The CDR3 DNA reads TGCAGTGCTAGAGCCAGGAGCGAAGCTTTCTTT. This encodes CSARARSEAFF.

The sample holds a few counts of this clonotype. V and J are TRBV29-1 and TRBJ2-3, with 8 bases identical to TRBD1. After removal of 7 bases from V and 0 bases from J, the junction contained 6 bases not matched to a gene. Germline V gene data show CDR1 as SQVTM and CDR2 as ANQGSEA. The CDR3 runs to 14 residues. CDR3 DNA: TGCAGCGCAGCACGGACAGGGAGCACAGATACGCAGTATTTT. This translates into CSAARTGSTDTQYF.

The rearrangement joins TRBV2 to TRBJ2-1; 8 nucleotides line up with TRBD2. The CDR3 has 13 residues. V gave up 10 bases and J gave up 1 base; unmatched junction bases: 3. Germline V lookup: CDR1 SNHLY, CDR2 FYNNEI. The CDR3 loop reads CANGRGSYNEQFF. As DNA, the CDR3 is TGTGCCAACGGGAGGGGGTCCTACAATGAGCAGTTCTTC.

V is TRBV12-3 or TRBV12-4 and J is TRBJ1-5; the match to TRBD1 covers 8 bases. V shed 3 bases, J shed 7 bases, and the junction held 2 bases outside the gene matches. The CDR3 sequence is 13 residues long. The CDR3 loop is CASSLQGAQPQHF. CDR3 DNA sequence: TGTGCCAGCAGTTTGCAGGGGGCCCAGCCCCAGCATTTT.

For the CDR3, the DNA is TGTGCCAGCAGCTTCCCCCTTACAGTAGGAGAGACCCAGTACTTC. It codes for CASSFPLTVGETQYF. V gene TRBV7-9 combines with J gene TRBJ2-5; no clear D. CDR3 length: 15 amino acids. The germline V and J ends were trimmed by 3 bases and 4 bases, with 15 bases remaining between them. The V gene's germline CDR1 is SEHNR and CDR2 FQNEAQ (reference sequence).

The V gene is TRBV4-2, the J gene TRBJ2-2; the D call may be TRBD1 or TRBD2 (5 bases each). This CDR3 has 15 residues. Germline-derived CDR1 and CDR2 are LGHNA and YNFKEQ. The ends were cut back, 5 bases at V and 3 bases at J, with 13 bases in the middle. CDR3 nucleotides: TGTGCCAGCAGCTTCGGGACCCCGGACACCGGGGAGCTGTTTTTT. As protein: CASSFGTPDTGELFF.

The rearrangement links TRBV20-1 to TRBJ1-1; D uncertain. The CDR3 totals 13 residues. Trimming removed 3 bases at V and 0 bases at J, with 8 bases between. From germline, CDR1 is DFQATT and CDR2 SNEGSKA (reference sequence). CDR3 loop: CSASWVMNTEAFF. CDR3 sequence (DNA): TGCAGTGCTAGTTGGGTCATGAACACTGAAGCTTTCTTT.

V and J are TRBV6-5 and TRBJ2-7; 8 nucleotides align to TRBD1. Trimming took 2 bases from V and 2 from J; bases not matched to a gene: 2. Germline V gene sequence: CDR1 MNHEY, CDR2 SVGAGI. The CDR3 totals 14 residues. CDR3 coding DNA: TGTGCCAGCAGTTACAGGGACAGGACCTACGAGCAGTACTTC. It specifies CASSYRDRTYEQYF.

CDR3 coding DNA: TGCGCCAGCAGCCAAGGTTCAAGAGGGTACGAGCAGTACTTC. Its translation: CASSQGSRGYEQYF. This chain links TRBV4-3 with TRBJ2-7; D is possibly TRBD2 (5 bases). This CDR3 contains 14 residues. From germline, CDR1 is LGHNA and CDR2 YSLEER. V was shortened by 1 base and J by 4 bases, with 11 bases between the two germline ends.

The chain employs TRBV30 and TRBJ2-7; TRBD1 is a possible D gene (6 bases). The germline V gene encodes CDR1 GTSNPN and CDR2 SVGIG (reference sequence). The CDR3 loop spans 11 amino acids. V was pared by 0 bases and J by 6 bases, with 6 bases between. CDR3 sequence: CAWSVRGEQYF. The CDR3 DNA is TGTGCCTGGAGTGTCAGGGGCGAGCAGTACTTC.

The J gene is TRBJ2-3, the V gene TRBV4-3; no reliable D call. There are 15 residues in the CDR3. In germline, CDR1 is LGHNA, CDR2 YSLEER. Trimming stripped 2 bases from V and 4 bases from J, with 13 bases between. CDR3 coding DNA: TGCGCCAGCAGCCAATATGGAGCATCCTCAGATACGCAGTATTTT. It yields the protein CASSQYGASSDTQYF.

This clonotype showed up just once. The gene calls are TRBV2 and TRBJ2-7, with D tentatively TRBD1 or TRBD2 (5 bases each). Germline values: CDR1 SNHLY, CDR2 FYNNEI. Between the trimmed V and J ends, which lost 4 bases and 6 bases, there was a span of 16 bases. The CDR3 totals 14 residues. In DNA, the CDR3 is TGTGCCAGCAGTGTACGGGACCAATTGAGCGAGCAGTACTTC. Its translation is CASSVRDQLSEQYF.

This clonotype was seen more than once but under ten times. The CDR3 nucleotides read TGTGCCAGCAGTTCACAGGGGTATGGACCCCAGCATTTT. Its protein product is CASSSQGYGPQHF. J is TRBJ1-5 and V is TRBV7-2, with 7 bases fitting TRBD1. CDR1 SGHTA and CDR2 FQGNSA come from the germline V gene. V lost 6 bases to trimming and J lost 10 bases; unmatched junction nucleotides: 9. The CDR3 length is 13 residues. The full variable domain, rest sourced from reference TRBV7-2 and TRBJ1-5, is GAGVSQSPSNKVTEKGKDVELRCDPISGHTALYWYRQSLGQGLEFLIYFQGNSAPDKSGLPSDRFSAERTGGSVSTLTIQRTQQEDSAVYLCASSSQGYGPQHFGDGTRLSIL.

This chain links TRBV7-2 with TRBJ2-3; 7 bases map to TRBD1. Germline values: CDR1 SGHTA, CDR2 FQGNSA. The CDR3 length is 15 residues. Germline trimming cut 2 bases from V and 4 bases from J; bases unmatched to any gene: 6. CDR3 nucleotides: TGTGCCAGCAGCTTAAGGAGACAGGGCGCAGATACGCAGTATTTT. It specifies CASSLRRQGADTQYF.